The sequence of this T cell receptor (beta chain) was determined in a study of blood T cell repertoires in COVID-19. Background on the study: The United States, Italy and Spain provided the acute and convalescent COVID-19 samples. PBMCs, B-cell-depleted T cells, or T cells were the source of the cDNA or gDNA that made up the material.

Under the authors' procedure: Estimates of nucleated cell counts were drawn from the amplification of reference gene primers. Sequenced by immunoSEQ multiplex PCR; TCRdb stores in-frame clones only, minus some. The DNA gave D and trimming, while V, J and clone size come from that table. The top ten clones hold around 2.1% of a sample with 80,000 to 90,000 clones, roughly four fifths of them seen once. CDR3 length: 14 residues. V lost 7 bases and J 1 base, leaving 14 bases between the germline ends. In germline, CDR1 is LNHDA, CDR2 SQIVND (reference sequence). The V gene is TRBV19, the J gene TRBJ2-7; possible D gene TRBD1, 5 bases. Specimen: peripheral blood. The sequence came from a woman aged 70-85 years with acute or convalescent COVID-19. The CDR3 DNA sequence: TGTGCCAGTAAGCAGACGCAGGGATCCTACGAGCAGTACTTC. Translated, it gives CASKQTQGSYEQYF.